This TCR beta chain is from a study of a mutant IDH1 vaccine in newly diagnosed glioma. Across the whole study: Sex distribution of treated patients was roughly 62% male and about 38% female; mean age was 40.4 years. Former treatment meant radiotherapy, temozolomide, or both; the majority had gotten both. Study-wide results and limits: Pseudoprogression seemed unrelated to changes in top peripheral T cell clonotypes.

A remark on this clone: The target antigen is unknown.

Time point in this sample: week 23, last vaccination. The content of each vaccine dose was 300 ug of mutant IDH1 20-mer peptide, and topical imiquimod accompanied it. The repertoire was sequenced with immunoSEQ multiplex PCR; TCRdb's copy has only in-frame clones and lacks some. This table holds around 76,000 clones, 85% found once. CDR1 is SGDLS, CDR2 YYNGEE, per germline. CDR3 size: 17 residues. Trimming took 0 bases from V and 0 from J, leaving 12 bases between them. This sequence joins TRBV9 and TRBJ2-2, with D possibly TRBD2 on 6 matching bases. The material sequenced was PBMCs, taken from a glioma patient whose treatment included an IDH1 peptide vaccine. The TCR comes from a woman in her 50s with glioma. The CDR3 nucleotides are TGTGCCAGCAGCGTAGGGACTACTAAGGCGAACACCGGGGAGCTGTTTTTT. This translates into CASSVGTTKANTGELFF.